A selection of T cell receptor beta chains follows, all from one sample in a study of shared clonotypes between healthy human individuals. Using immunoSEQ multiplex PCR, the repertoire was profiled, and TCRdb retains in-frame clones only, with some absent. Among approximately 1,000,000 clones listed, around three quarters were seen once. The sequenced sample consisted of memory CD4+ T cells from PBMCs. Every receptor here comes from a young man in good health. Some clones in this sample may be carry-over from other donors' samples. The CDR3 runs from the conserved cysteine through the conserved F or W. A D gene is named only where the DNA matches it firmly. Clone size appears in some rows only: once, few, many, or a class for an expanded clone.

J	size	V	D	CDR3	DNA
TRBJ2-3	-	TRBV5-5	TRBD1	CASSLTGVTDTQYF	TGTGCCAGCAGCTTGACAGGGGTGACAGATACGCAGTATTTT
TRBJ1-1	-	TRBV11-1	-	CASSLLLGGDNTEAFF	TGTGCCAGCAGCTTACTATTGGGAGGGGACAACACTGAAGCTTTCTTT
TRBJ2-1	-	TRBV5-1	-	CASSFSDPALEQFF	TGCGCCAGCAGCTTCTCCGACCCAGCGTTGGAGCAGTTCTTC
TRBJ2-5	-	TRBV5-4	TRBD2	CASSPGLAGVQETQYF	TGTGCCAGCAGCCCGGGACTAGCGGGGGTACAAGAGACCCAGTACTTC
TRBJ2-7	-	TRBV25-1	-	CASSSYQGTYEQYF	TGTGCCAGCAGTTCCTACCAGGGGACCTACGAGCAGTACTTC
TRBJ2-5	-	TRBV7-2	-	CASSLMRVQETQYF	TGTGCCAGCAGCTTAATGCGCGTACAAGAGACCCAGTACTTC
TRBJ2-3	-	TRBV2	TRBD2	CASSPLTSGSIDTQYF	TGTGCCAGCAGTCCCCTTACTAGCGGGAGCATAGATACGCAGTATTTT
TRBJ1-2	-	TRBV5-1	-	CASSPTGGLNYGYTF	TGCGCCAGCAGCCCCACCGGGGGCTTAAACTATGGCTACACCTTC
TRBJ2-1	-	TRBV9	TRBD2	CASSLFGAGGYNEQFF	TGTGCCAGCAGCCTCTTCGGAGCGGGAGGGTACAATGAGCAGTTCTTC
TRBJ2-7	-	TRBV27	TRBD1	CASSLRQGGTYEQYF	TGTGCCAGCAGTCTCAGACAGGGGGGGACCTACGAGCAGTACTTC
TRBJ2-7	-	TRBV2	TRBD2	CASTRGTSGRAVSEAEQYF	TGTGCCAGCACTCGGGGGACTAGTGGGAGGGCCGTCTCCGAGGCCGAGCAGTACTTC
TRBJ2-2	-	TRBV6-1	-	CATSLGPARGELFF	TGTGCCACGTCCTTGGGCCCAGCCCGCGGGGAGCTGTTTTTT
TRBJ1-1	-	TRBV11-1	TRBD1	CASSPDRDGAFF	TGTGCCAGCAGCCCCGACAGGGATGGAGCTTTCTTT
TRBJ2-1	-	TRBV7-2	-	CASNQQGHNEQFF	TGTGCCAGCAACCAGCAGGGCCACAATGAGCAGTTCTTC
TRBJ1-1	-	TRBV27	-	CASSLGGLRQNTEAFF	TGTGCCAGCAGTTTGGGGGGACTTCGACAGAACACTGAAGCTTTCTTT
TRBJ2-1	few	TRBV5-4	-	CASSLRGTPLPNEQFF	TGTGCCAGCAGCTTGCGGGGGACCCCATTACCAAATGAGCAGTTCTTC
TRBJ2-1	-	TRBV18	-	CASSPPKGGYNEQFF	TGTGCCAGCTCACCACCAAAGGGGGGGTACAATGAGCAGTTCTTC
TRBJ2-3	-	TRBV6-5	-	CASGGASTDTQYF	TGTGCCAGCGGCGGGGCTAGCACAGATACGCAGTATTTT
TRBJ2-3	-	TRBV4-3	TRBD1	CASSQDLETGTDTQYF	TGCGCCAGCAGCCAAGATCTGGAGACAGGGACAGATACGCAGTATTTT
TRBJ2-2	-	TRBV7-6	-	CASSSSPTGANTGELFF	TGTGCCAGCAGCTCCTCTCCGACAGGAGCGAACACCGGGGAGCTGTTTTTT
TRBJ2-7	-	TRBV9	TRBD1	CASSGRTGVGEQYF	TGTGCCAGCAGCGGGCGGACAGGGGTAGGCGAGCAGTACTTC
TRBJ2-5	-	TRBV11-1	-	CASSLGTLGTQYF	TGTGCCAGCAGCTTGGGGACGTTGGGGACCCAGTACTTC
TRBJ2-1	-	TRBV7-6	-	CASSSRANEQFF	TGTGCCAGCAGCTCGAGAGCAAATGAGCAGTTCTTC
TRBJ2-7	-	TRBV27	-	CASSSVIGSGRNGYEQYF	TGTGCCAGCAGCTCCGTGATCGGGAGCGGCCGTAACGGCTACGAGCAGTACTTC
TRBJ1-4	few	TRBV19	-	CASTRGGNEKLFF	TGTGCCAGTACAAGAGGGGGTAATGAAAAACTGTTTTTT
TRBJ2-1	-	TRBV9	TRBD2	CASSVGGSGYNEQFF	TGTGCCAGCAGCGTTGGCGGGAGCGGTTACAATGAGCAGTTCTTC
TRBJ1-4	-	TRBV25-1	-	CASSEQGRGNEKLFF	TGTGCCAGCAGTGAACAGGGCCGAGGTAATGAAAAACTGTTTTTT
TRBJ1-4	few	TRBV28	-	CASSIPDSLEKLFF	TGTGCCAGCAGTATTCCGGACTCTCTTGAAAAACTGTTTTTT
TRBJ1-4	-	TRBV4-2	TRBD1	CASSRRDRPNEKLFF	TGTGCCAGCAGCCGCCGGGACAGGCCAAATGAAAAACTGTTTTTT
TRBJ2-2	-	TRBV5-4	TRBD2	CASSSPGGDTGELFF	TGTGCCAGCAGCTCCCCCGGGGGGGACACCGGGGAGCTGTTTTTT
TRBJ2-5	once	TRBV28	-	CAIGTTQETQYF	TGTGCCATAGGGACAACACAAGAGACCCAGTACTTC